This TCR beta chain was captured by sequencing in a study of T cells after yellow fever vaccination. TCRdb itself ran the 5' RACE reads through MiXCR, one entry per CDR3 protein. The sample lists some 300,000 distinct CDR3 sequences, 7.5% to 9% occurring once. This clonotype was counted only a few times. The TCR sequence derives from a young man who received the YFV17D yellow fever vaccine. The specimen comprised CD4+ T cells sorted from PBMCs, sampled 5 days after the yellow fever booster vaccination.

CDR3 in DNA: TGTGCCAGCAGTAAGATCGATGAGCAGTTCTTC. It specifies CASSKIDEQFF. This chain uses TRBV6-2 or TRBV6-3 with TRBJ2-1; D unresolved. There are 11 residues in the CDR3. Germline V gene data show CDR1 as MNHEY and CDR2 as SVGEGT. V was clipped by 5 bases and J by 8 bases, with 7 bases between them.